A single sample gave rise to the 31 T cell receptor beta chains below, sequenced in a study of cytomegalovirus exposure and HLA in healthy donors. The PCR made use of 60 Vbeta and 13 Jbeta primers. Produced via immunoSEQ multiplex PCR; TCRdb's table is partial and in-frame only. Seen here are 150,000 to 200,000 clones, 81% observed once, and the top ten hold about 3%. What was sequenced was PBMCs. The receptors were sampled from a man aged 35 to 55 in good health and CMV-seropositive.

The chain is built from TRBV29-1 and TRBJ1-2; D perhaps matches TRBD1 (6 bases). The CDR3 extends over 15 amino acids. Trimming left V 0 bases short and J 1 base short, with 12 bases between. The germline V gene has CDR1 SQVTM and CDR2 ANQGSEA. The CDR3 sequence: CSVEDEDRYNYGYTF. The CDR3 DNA follows: TGCAGCGTTGAAGATGAGGACAGATATAACTATGGCTACACCTTC.

The count of this clone is one. The V call is TRBV10-3, the J call TRBJ2-3; 8 bases align to TRBD1. The CDR3 is 17 amino acids. Germline CDR1 ENHRY, CDR2 SYGVKD. The V segment lost 6 bases and the J segment 4 bases; nucleotides outside the gene matches: 15. The CDR3 region is CAISRGQGSTIPDTQYF. The CDR3 DNA follows: TGTGCCATCAGCAGGGGGCAGGGCAGCACGATACCAGATACGCAGTATTTT.

V and J are TRBV10-3 and TRBJ2-6; D gene unclear. This CDR3 contains 11 residues. The germline V gene has CDR1 ENHRY and CDR2 SYGVKD. V lost 4 bases, J lost 9 bases, and 4 bases lay in between. For the CDR3, the DNA is TGTGCCATCAGTGGCAGCAACGTCCTGACTTTC. It translates to CAISGSNVLTF.

The V call is TRBV27, the J call TRBJ2-7; 10 nucleotides match TRBD1. CDR1 MNHEY and CDR2 SMNVEV come from the germline V gene (reference sequence). After removal of 6 bases from V and 4 bases from J, the junction contained 9 bases not matched to a gene. This CDR3 is 15 amino acids long. DNA for the CDR3: TGTGCCAGCAGACCAACGACAGGGGGCAAATACGAGCAGTACTTC. Translating gives CASRPTTGGKYEQYF.

This sequence joins TRBV11-3 and TRBJ2-1; 7 nucleotides align to TRBD2. Unmatched junction bases numbered 10, after V lost 5 bases and J lost 9 bases. Germline assignment: CDR1 SGHNT and CDR2 YENEEA. This CDR3 contains 14 residues. This CDR3 reads CASSTGRSGAEQFF. In DNA, the CDR3 is TGTGCCAGCAGCACCGGGAGAAGCGGGGCTGAGCAGTTCTTC. Complete variable domain (other parts from reference TRBV11-3 and TRBJ2-1): EAGVVQSPRYKIIEKKQPVAFWCNPISGHNTLYWYLQNLGQGPELLIRYENEEAVDDSQLPKDRFSAERLKGVDSTLKIQPAELGDSAVYLCASSTGRSGAEQFFGPGTRLTVL.

This clone has a handful of counts. The chain combines TRBV7-9 with TRBJ2-5, with a possible D match to TRBD1 (6 bases). V was shortened by 5 bases and J by 7 bases, with 14 bases between the two germline ends. Germline CDR1 is SEHNR and CDR2 is FQNEAQ (reference sequence). CDR3 length equals 13 residues. The CDR3 spells CASSPRDIGTQYF. CDR3 bases: TGTGCCAGCAGCCCTCGGGACATCGGGACCCAGTACTTC. Together with reference TRBV7-9 and TRBJ2-5, the CDR3 gives the full variable domain: DTGVSQNPRHKITKRGQNVTFRCDPISEHNRLYWYRQTLGQGPEFLTYFQNEAQLEKSRLLSDRFSAERPKGSFSTLEIQRTEQGDSAMYLCASSPRDIGTQYFGPGTRLLVL.

The chain has TRBV27 and TRBJ2-2, with D perhaps TRBD1 (6 bases). Looked up from germline, CDR1 is MNHEY and CDR2 is SMNVEV (reference sequence). The V and J ends lost 6 bases and 5 bases respectively, with 7 bases between them. The CDR3 has 12 amino acids. The DNA for the CDR3 is TGTGCCAGCAGCAGGGGAACCGGGGAGCTGTTTTTT. Translating gives CASSRGTGELFF.

The chain combines TRBV18 with TRBJ1-1; D may be TRBD1 (6 bases). Trimming stripped 0 bases from V and 4 bases from J, with 15 bases between. Germline loops: CDR1 KGHSH, CDR2 LQKENI. This CDR3 has 16 residues. CDR3 bases: TGTGCCAGCTCACCACCAGGGACATCGGCCCCCACTGAAGCTTTCTTT. The encoded protein is CASSPPGTSAPTEAFF.

V gene TRBV4-1 combines with J gene TRBJ2-7; no reliable D call. The CDR3 consists of 12 residues. CDR1 MGHRA and CDR2 YSYEKL come from the germline V gene. V was trimmed by 0 bases and J by 4 bases, leaving 4 bases between them. The CDR3, as DNA: TGCGCCAGCAGCCAAGATAGTTACGAGCAGTACTTC. Its protein product is CASSQDSYEQYF.

J is TRBJ1-1 and V is TRBV7-3; D ambiguous. The CDR3 contains 14 residues. Trimming pared 5 bases from V and 2 bases from J, leaving 12 bases between. Germline assignment: CDR1 SGHTA and CDR2 FQGTGA. CDR3 DNA: TGTGCCAGCAGCCCTGACAATATAAACACTGAAGCTTTCTTT. It is translated as CASSPDNINTEAFF. The whole variable domain, remainder taken from reference TRBV7-3 and TRBJ1-1, is GAGVSQTPSNKVTEKGKYVELRCDPISGHTALYWYRQSLGQGPEFLIYFQGTGAADDSGLPNDRFFAVRPEGSVSTLKIQRTERGDSAVYLCASSPDNINTEAFFGQGTRLTVV.

The table lists this clone with a count of one. This sequence joins TRBV19 and TRBJ1-3; 8 bases fit TRBD1. Trimming removed 10 bases from V and 4 bases from J; junction bases left unmatched: 15. CDR1 is LNHDA, CDR2 SQIVND, per germline (reference sequence). The CDR3 is 16 residues long. CDR3 amino acids: CATDTGQGWSGNTIYF. CDR3 in DNA: TGTGCCACGGATACTGGACAGGGATGGTCCGGAAACACCATATATTTT.

This clone was counted only a few times. This rearrangement joins TRBV7-9 to TRBJ2-5; no clear D. The CDR3 runs to 14 residues. Germline CDR1 and CDR2: SEHNR and FQNEAQ (reference sequence). The V gene lost 5 bases and the J gene lost 3 bases, with 13 bases spanning the gap. The CDR3 sequence: CASSTEFSKETQYF. For the CDR3, the DNA is TGTGCCAGCAGCACGGAGTTTAGCAAAGAGACCCAGTACTTC.

In nucleotides, the CDR3 is TGTGCCTCCCAGGGGCGGGAGGGCCGGGGGGAGCAGTTCTTC. Its protein is CASQGREGRGEQFF. The chain links TRBV27 to TRBJ2-1; 9 nucleotides align to TRBD2. Looked up from germline, CDR1 is MNHEY and CDR2 is SMNVEV (reference sequence). V lost 11 bases, J lost 10 bases, and 15 bases stayed unmatched. CDR3 size: 14 residues.

The chain combines TRBV6-1 with TRBJ1-3; D is undetermined. V was shortened by 6 bases and J by 0 bases, with 6 bases between the two germline ends. The CDR3 extends over 13 amino acids. The V gene's germline CDR1 is MNHNS and CDR2 SASEGT. The CDR3: CASSRVSGNTIYF. The CDR3 region has the DNA TGTGCCAGCAGCCGCGTCTCTGGAAACACCATATATTTT.

This clone was counted a few times. This chain uses TRBV10-2 with TRBJ2-1; 13 positions match TRBD2. Germline CDR1 is WSHSY and CDR2 is SAAADI. With 2 bases clipped from V and 6 bases from J, the junction kept 4 bases outside the gene matches. CDR3 length: 16 amino acids. The CDR3 sequence is CASSETSGRARNEQFF. The CDR3 DNA reads as TGCGCCAGCAGTGAGACTAGCGGGAGGGCCCGCAATGAGCAGTTCTTC.

The chain carries TRBV5-1 and TRBJ2-5, with a possible D match to TRBD2 (7 bases). The CDR3 has 15 amino acids. Per germline, CDR1 SGHRS and CDR2 YFSETQ. V lost 2 bases and J lost 5, with 16 bases in between. The CDR3 reads CASSLSVGGPETQYF. DNA for the CDR3: TGCGCCAGCAGCTTATCTGTGGGGGGGCCTGAGACCCAGTACTTC. The variable domain in full, with the rest retrieved from reference TRBV5-1 and TRBJ2-5, is KAGVTQTPRYLIKTRGQQVTLSCSPISGHRSVSWYQQTPGQGLQFLFEYFSETQRNKGNFPGRFSGRQFSNSRSEMNVSTLELGDSALYLCASSLSVGGPETQYFGPGTRLLVL.

The rearrangement joins TRBV20-1 to TRBJ1-1, with a tentative D call TRBD1 (5 bases). The CDR3 contains 11 residues. In germline, CDR1 is DFQATT, CDR2 SNEGSKA (reference sequence). Trimming pared 6 bases from V and 5 bases from J, leaving 10 bases between. The CDR3 DNA is TGCAGTGCCAGGGAGGGGACTGAAGCTTTCTTT. Translated: CSAREGTEAFF.

As for this clone: A read error may produce the germline difference seen at one junction end. The chain has TRBV7-9 and TRBJ2-5; TRBD1 is a possible D gene (6 bases). The J call may not be correct, given that the DNA end is closer to TRBJ2-7. Germline V CDR1 and CDR2: SEHNR, FQNEAQ (reference sequence). The CDR3 sequence is 12 residues long. DNA of the CDR3: TGTTCCAGCAGCCAACAGGGTTACGAGCAGTACTTC. Its translation is CSSSQQGYEQYF.

J is TRBJ1-5 and V is TRBV4-2; D may be TRBD1 (5 bases). V was trimmed by 0 bases and J by 2 bases, leaving 14 bases between them. The CDR3 is 17 amino acids. CDR1 and CDR2 from the germline V gene are LGHNA and YNFKEQ. Here the CDR3 DNA reads TGTGCCAGCAGCCAAGATGTCGGAGGGGTGGGCAATCAGCCCCAGCATTTT. It encodes CASSQDVGGVGNQPQHF.

This clone was counted a few times. This sequence joins TRBV6-5 and TRBJ1-3; D gene ambiguous. The length of the CDR3 is 16 residues. V shed 0 bases and J shed 3 bases, with 12 bases lying between them. The germline gives CDR1 MNHEY, CDR2 SVGAGI. The chain's CDR3 is CASSYSIRGSGNTIYF. The CDR3 nucleotides read TGTGCCAGCAGTTACTCGATCAGAGGTAGTGGAAACACCATATATTTT.

The V and J genes are TRBV2 and TRBJ1-5, with 7 bases matching TRBD1. CDR1 is SNHLY and CDR2 is FYNNEI in the germline V gene. The CDR3 length is 16 residues. With V trimmed by 4 bases and J by 5 bases, 11 bases remained unmatched. CDR3 coding DNA: TGTGCCAGCAGTGGGACTACGGGACAGCGGTATCAGCCCCAGCATTTT. This encodes CASSGTTGQRYQPQHF.

J is TRBJ2-7 and V is TRBV28; 8 nucleotides match TRBD1. In germline, CDR1 is MDHEN, CDR2 SYDVKM. Unmatched junction bases numbered 16, after V lost 7 bases and J lost 8 bases. This CDR3 is built from 15 residues. CDR3 protein: CASTPRDRLSSKQYF. The DNA for the CDR3 is TGTGCCAGCACCCCCCGGGACAGGCTATCATCCAAGCAGTACTTC.

This sequence joins TRBV4-2 and TRBJ2-7, with 7 bases fitting TRBD2. V dropped 4 bases and J dropped 5; count of bases not matched to a gene: 8. CDR3 length: 14 amino acids. In germline, CDR1 is LGHNA, CDR2 YNFKEQ. The CDR3 sequence: CASSPIAGDHEQYF. DNA of the CDR3: TGTGCCAGCAGCCCTATAGCGGGTGATCACGAGCAGTACTTC.

V and J are TRBV19 and TRBJ1-5, with D hard to call. The CDR3 is 14 amino acids. With 7 bases removed from V and 0 bases from J, the gap between germline ends came to 10 bases. CDR1 LNHDA and CDR2 SQIVND come from the germline V gene (reference sequence). CDR3 amino acids: CASTPVGSNQPQHF. The CDR3 nucleotides are TGTGCCAGTACTCCCGTCGGTAGCAATCAGCCCCAGCATTTT.

This clone showed up just a few times. The chain employs TRBV4-1 and TRBJ1-4, with D maybe TRBD1 (5 bases). Germline CDR1 reads MGHRA; CDR2 reads YSYEKL. The V end was cut by 4 bases, the J end by 5 bases, with 17 bases between. There are 16 residues in the CDR3. CDR3 residues: CASSPTMGGANEKLFF. The CDR3 DNA reads as TGCGCCAGCAGCCCGACAATGGGAGGGGCAAATGAAAAACTGTTTTTT.

V is TRBV10-3 and J is TRBJ2-1, with D perhaps TRBD2 (6 bases). Trimming took 7 bases from V and 4 from J, leaving 17 bases between them. CDR1 ENHRY and CDR2 SYGVKD come from the germline V gene. The CDR3 spans 15 residues. The CDR3 DNA reads TGTGCCATCACCTCGGGGGTAGCGGAGTACAATGAGCAGTTCTTC. Its translation is CAITSGVAEYNEQFF.

The chain has TRBV6-6 and TRBJ1-2; perhaps TRBD1 as D (6 bases). The CDR3 is made up of 12 amino acids. CDR1 and CDR2 from the germline V gene are MNHNY and SVGAGI (reference sequence). V lost 6 bases and J 10 bases, leaving 15 bases between the germline ends. The CDR3 DNA is TGTGCCAGCAGCTACCGACAGGAGGACTACACCTTC. This encodes CASSYRQEDYTF.

V is TRBV7-9 and J is TRBJ1-5, with 9 nucleotides matching TRBD1. Germline loops: CDR1 SEHNR, CDR2 FQNEAQ (reference sequence). V was pared by 4 bases and J by 7 bases, with 5 bases of the junction left unmatched. This CDR3 region has 14 residues. CDR3 in DNA: TGTGCCAGCAGCTCCCCGGGACAGGGCCAGCCCCAGCATTTT. This sequence encodes CASSSPGQGQPQHF.

The J gene is TRBJ2-1, the V gene TRBV15, with D perhaps matching TRBD2 (6 bases). Germline values: CDR1 LNHNV, CDR2 YYDKDF (reference sequence). The CDR3 totals 13 residues. V was pared by 0 bases and J by 11 bases, with 11 bases between. CDR3 region: CATSRDIGGQQFF. DNA for the CDR3: TGTGCCACCAGCAGAGATATCGGGGGTCAGCAGTTCTTC.

J is TRBJ2-2 and V is TRBV7-3; 10 nucleotides agree with TRBD2. The CDR3 length is 14 residues. V dropped 9 bases and J dropped 7; count of bases not matched to a gene: 8. Germline CDR1 SGHTA, CDR2 FQGTGA. CDR3 amino acids: CASSRTSGDGELFF. CDR3 bases: TGTGCCAGTTCCCGGACTAGCGGAGACGGGGAGCTGTTTTTT. The variable domain in full, completed from reference TRBV7-3 and TRBJ2-2, reads GAGVSQTPSNKVTEKGKYVELRCDPISGHTALYWYRQSLGQGPEFLIYFQGTGAADDSGLPNDRFFAVRPEGSVSTLKIQRTERGDSAVYLCASSRTSGDGELFFGEGSRLTVL.

This sequence joins TRBV7-9 and TRBJ2-7, with 7 bases that match TRBD1. J was trimmed by 4 bases and V by 4 bases; bases with no gene match: 13. The CDR3 spans 16 residues. Germline values: CDR1 SEHNR, CDR2 FQNEAQ (reference sequence). The CDR3 is CASSSRGSNIMYEQYF. CDR3 nucleotides: TGTGCCAGCAGCTCCAGGGGGAGTAACATTATGTACGAGCAGTACTTC. Looking up the rest from reference TRBV7-9 and TRBJ2-7 gives the full variable domain: DTGVSQNPRHKITKRGQNVTFRCDPISEHNRLYWYRQTLGQGPEFLTYFQNEAQLEKSRLLSDRFSAERPKGSFSTLEIQRTEQGDSAMYLCASSSRGSNIMYEQYFGPGTRLTVT.